These 29 T cell receptor beta chains came from one sample sequenced in a study of blood T cell repertoires in COVID-19. Libraries were prepared by immunoSEQ multiplex PCR; TCRdb keeps only in-frame clonotypes and omits some of them. The sample consists of 30,000 to 45,000 clones, roughly 80% of them appearing once. Sequenced input: peripheral blood. All receptors derive from a man aged 60-69 years with active COVID-19.

The chain couples TRBV28 to TRBJ2-1; D perhaps matches TRBD2 (7 bases). CDR1 and CDR2 from the germline V gene are MDHEN and SYDVKM. The CDR3 consists of 15 residues. V lost 7 bases to trimming and J lost 7 bases, with 20 bases between them. CDR3 in amino acids: CASTPVGGRGNEQFF. As DNA, the CDR3 is TGTGCCAGCACTCCCGTGGGGGGGCGTGGGAATGAGCAGTTCTTC.

The chain recombines TRBV5-1 with TRBJ1-2, with a possible D match to TRBD1 (6 bases). This CDR3 spans 15 amino acids. V was cut by 0 bases and J by 3 bases, with 12 bases left in between. The germline gives CDR1 SGHRS, CDR2 YFSETQ. The chain's CDR3 is CASSLGTERHYGYTF. The CDR3, as DNA: TGCGCCAGCAGCTTGGGGACAGAACGTCACTATGGCTACACCTTC. The full variable domain, with the rest looked up from reference TRBV5-1 and TRBJ1-2, is KAGVTQTPRYLIKTRGQQVTLSCSPISGHRSVSWYQQTPGQGLQFLFEYFSETQRNKGNFPGRFSGRQFSNSRSEMNVSTLELGDSALYLCASSLGTERHYGYTFGSGTRLTVV.

The chain links TRBV5-4 to TRBJ2-3, with 7 bases lining up with TRBD1. The CDR3 length is 14 residues. V lost 4 bases, J lost 3 bases, and 5 bases stayed unmatched. Germline-derived CDR1 and CDR2 are SGHNT and YYREEE (reference sequence). CDR3 in DNA: TGTGCCAGCAGCACCAGACAGGGAACAGATACGCAGTATTTT. Translated, it gives CASSTRQGTDTQYF.

The rearrangement joins TRBV12-3 or TRBV12-4 to TRBJ1-1; 7 bases map to TRBD1. The CDR3 length is 12 residues. V was clipped by 6 bases and J by 6 bases; unmatched bases: 4. The CDR3 nucleotides are TGTGCCAGCAGGCGGACAGGATCTGAAGCTTTCTTT. Its translation: CASRRTGSEAFF.

The chain has TRBV7-9 and TRBJ1-3; D is perhaps TRBD1 (6 bases). The germline V gene encodes CDR1 SEHNR and CDR2 FQNEAQ (reference sequence). The CDR3 has 15 amino acids. Between the trimmed V and J ends, which lost 3 bases and 0 bases, there was a span of 9 bases. CDR3 DNA sequence: TGTGCCAGCAGCTTTCAGGACAGCTCTGGAAACACCATATATTTT. Protein product: CASSFQDSSGNTIYF.

V is TRBV6-6 and J is TRBJ2-6; possibly TRBD1 for D (6 bases). Per the germline V gene, CDR1 is MNHNY and CDR2 is SVGAGI (reference sequence). This CDR3 spans 16 amino acids. V was cut by 7 bases and J by 3 bases, with 16 bases left in between. Here the CDR3 reads CASTSPQGFGANVLTF. CDR3 DNA: TGTGCCAGCACCTCTCCTCAGGGGTTTGGGGCCAACGTCCTGACTTTC.

The chain recombines TRBV25-1 with TRBJ2-1, with D perhaps TRBD2 (7 bases). The V gene lost 1 base and the J gene lost 0 bases, with 16 bases spanning the gap. The CDR3 contains 18 residues. Germline assignment: CDR1 MGHDK and CDR2 SYGVNS. The CDR3 bases are TGTGCCAGCAGTGAATCACCGGGGGGCGGACACTCCTACAATGAGCAGTTCTTC. Its translation: CASSESPGGGHSYNEQFF.

This sequence joins TRBV10-3 and TRBJ2-2; D is ambiguous. The CDR3 extends over 14 amino acids. Germline CDR1 and CDR2: ENHRY and SYGVKD. Between the trimmed V and J ends, which lost 0 bases and 7 bases, there was a span of 9 bases. CDR3 DNA: TGTGCCATCAGTGAGTCTACCGCGAGCGGGGAGCTGTTTTTT. This codes for CAISESTASGELFF.

The chain combines TRBV18 with TRBJ2-3, with 8 bases aligning to TRBD2. V lost 4 bases, J lost 7 bases, and 10 bases stayed unmatched. This CDR3 comprises 15 residues. Germline lookup yields CDR1 KGHSH and CDR2 LQKENI. The CDR3 bases are TGTGCCAGCTCACGCGAACGGGGGGGCCGGAATACGCAGTATTTT. Residues: CASSRERGGRNTQYF.

There are a few counts of this clone. The chain couples TRBV20-1 to TRBJ2-7; unclear D gene. The ends were cut back, 6 bases at V and 4 bases at J, with 7 bases in the middle. Germline V gene sequence: CDR1 DFQATT, CDR2 SNEGSKA (reference sequence). The CDR3 covers 10 residues. CDR3 sequence (DNA): TGCAGTGCCCGCCGGTACGAGCAGTACTTC. Translation: CSARRYEQYF.

The rearrangement uses TRBV7-2 and TRBJ1-6, with D tentatively TRBD1 (6 bases). Per germline, CDR1 SGHTA and CDR2 FQGNSA. This CDR3 spans 16 amino acids. V lost 3 bases to trimming and J lost 4 bases, with 13 bases between them. CDR3 in amino acids: CASSLAGTTYNSPLHF. CDR3 DNA: TGTGCCAGCAGCTTGGCCGGGACAACTTATAATTCACCCCTCCACTTT.

The chain carries TRBV29-1 and TRBJ1-5; D is ambiguous. V was trimmed by 6 bases and J by 11 bases, leaving 29 bases between them. The CDR3 has 16 amino acids. Germline-derived CDR1 and CDR2 are SQVTM and ANQGSEA. The CDR3 is CSVLTTHDTGRGAQHF. In nucleotides, the CDR3 is TGCAGCGTCCTCACGACCCACGACACTGGCCGGGGAGCCCAGCATTTT.

V is TRBV7-9 and J is TRBJ2-7, with D maybe TRBD2 (6 bases). The V and J ends lost 4 bases and 6 bases respectively, with 13 bases between them. The CDR3 covers 13 residues. In germline, CDR1 is SEHNR, CDR2 FQNEAQ (reference sequence). The CDR3 is CASSYSSGFEQYF. The CDR3 region has the DNA TGTGCCAGCAGCTATAGTAGCGGTTTCGAGCAGTACTTC.

A single count supports this clone. This chain uses TRBV4-2 with TRBJ2-2; tentatively, D is TRBD2 (5 bases). The germline gives CDR1 LGHNA, CDR2 YNFKEQ. This CDR3 contains 15 residues. The V and J ends lost 0 bases and 1 base respectively, with 6 bases between them. The CDR3: CASSQDRGNTGELFF. The CDR3 DNA sequence: TGTGCCAGCAGCCAAGATCGGGGGAACACCGGGGAGCTGTTTTTT.

This clone has just a few counts. The chain links TRBV7-9 to TRBJ1-1, with D unresolved. CDR1 and CDR2 (germline): SEHNR, FQNEAQ (reference sequence). The CDR3 loop spans 13 amino acids. The V and J ends lost 4 bases and 1 base respectively, with 7 bases between them. The CDR3 region has the DNA TGTGCCAGCAGCTGGGAGAAGAACACTGAAGCTTTCTTT. Amino acids: CASSWEKNTEAFF.

This clone came up once. The chain combines TRBV18 with TRBJ2-5; TRBD2 is a possible D gene (5 bases). The ends were cut back, 3 bases at V and 0 bases at J, with 11 bases in the middle. The CDR3 has 15 amino acids. Looked up from germline, CDR1 is KGHSH and CDR2 is LQKENI. CDR3 sequence: CASSPALRDQETQYF. The CDR3, as DNA: TGTGCCAGCTCACCGGCCTTGAGGGACCAAGAGACCCAGTACTTC.

The chain links TRBV3-1 (or the pseudogene TRBV3-2) to TRBJ1-6; D unclear. In germline, CDR1 is LGHDT, CDR2 YNNKEL (reference sequence). The CDR3 has 13 amino acids. V dropped 4 bases and J dropped 9 bases, with 10 bases sitting between them. CDR3 region: CASSPQDASPLHF. The CDR3 DNA reads TGTGCCAGCAGCCCTCAGGATGCTTCACCCCTCCACTTT.

As concerns this clone: Relative to the germline gene, one junction end is altered; a read error may explain this. The chain carries TRBV6-5 and TRBJ1-6; 7 nucleotides agree with TRBD1. The CDR3 has 15 amino acids. CDR1 is MNHEY, CDR2 SVGAGI, per germline. CDR3 loop: CASSNSGTVNSPLHF. The CDR3 DNA sequence: TGTGCCAGCAGTAACTCCGGGACAGTAAATTCACCCCTCCACTTT.

The gene calls are TRBV27 and TRBJ1-1; D might be TRBD1 (5 bases). Trimming cost V 6 bases and J 6 bases, with 17 bases left between them. The germline CDR1 and CDR2 sequences are MNHEY and SMNVEV (reference sequence). CDR3 size: 14 residues. DNA for the CDR3: TGTGCCAGCAGATTAGGTCAGGGTGTCCCTGAAGCTTTCTTT. The encoded protein is CASRLGQGVPEAFF.

This clone has only one observation. The chain uses TRBV7-8 and TRBJ1-2; tentatively, D is TRBD1 (6 bases). This CDR3 has 14 residues. Trimming took off 1 base at V and 7 bases at J, with 13 bases between the two ends. The germline V gene encodes CDR1 SGHVS and CDR2 FQNEAQ. CDR3 sequence reads: CASSLGTGISGYTF. Written as DNA, the CDR3 is TGTGCCAGCAGCTTAGGAACAGGGATCTCTGGCTACACCTTC.

The chain employs TRBV6-2 or TRBV6-3 and TRBJ2-1; no reliable D call. Trimming took off 6 bases at V and 5 bases at J, with 20 bases between the two ends. The CDR3 totals 16 residues. Germline V gives CDR1 MNHEY, CDR2 SVGEGT. The CDR3 bases are TGTGCCAGCAGCGGCGCCCTAGGCCTCGCCAACAATGAGCAGTTCTTC. Translating it yields CASSGALGLANNEQFF.

V is TRBV9 and J is TRBJ1-5; D remains unclear. Germline assignment: CDR1 SGDLS and CDR2 YYNGEE. The CDR3 length is 13 residues. Trimming took 3 bases from V and 7 from J, leaving 11 bases between them. CDR3 nucleotides: TGTGCCAGCAGCGGAGGGTCGGGCCAGCCCCAGCATTTT. It encodes CASSGGSGQPQHF.

The chain recombines TRBV18 with TRBJ2-5; no firm D call. Germline assignment: CDR1 KGHSH and CDR2 LQKENI. The CDR3 runs 12 residues. Trimming cost V 4 bases and J 5 bases, with 8 bases left between them. CDR3 protein: CASSQSRETQYF. The DNA of the CDR3 is TGTGCCAGCTCACAAAGCCGCGAGACCCAGTACTTC. Full variable domain (rest looked up from reference TRBV18 and TRBJ2-5): NAGVMQNPRHLVRRRGQEARLRCSPMKGHSHVYWYRQLPEEGLKFMVYLQKENIIDESGMPKERFSAEFPKEGPSILRIQQVVRGDSAAYFCASSQSRETQYFGPGTRLLVL.

This rearrangement joins TRBV7-9 to TRBJ2-5, with 9 bases that match TRBD1. J lost 7 bases, V lost 5 bases, and 11 bases had no gene match. CDR1 is SEHNR, CDR2 FQNEAQ, per germline (reference sequence). The CDR3 is 15 amino acids. As DNA, the CDR3 is TGTGCCAGCAGCGTAGGACAGGGGATTTTACGGACCCAGTACTTC. Protein: CASSVGQGILRTQYF.

V is TRBV7-9 and J is TRBJ2-5; D perhaps matches TRBD1 (5 bases). V dropped 4 bases and J dropped 2 bases, with 20 bases sitting between them. Germline values: CDR1 SEHNR, CDR2 FQNEAQ (reference sequence). The CDR3 spans 17 residues. The CDR3 DNA is TGTGCCAGCAGCTCCTGGTCTCCGCAGGGAAAACAAGAGACCCAGTACTTC. Its translation is CASSSWSPQGKQETQYF.

V is TRBV13 and J is TRBJ2-1, with D maybe TRBD1 (5 bases). Germline values: CDR1 PRHDT, CDR2 FYEKMQ (reference sequence). V gave up 3 bases and J gave up 5 bases, with 23 bases separating them. There are 18 residues in the CDR3. The CDR3 DNA reads as TGTGCCAGCAGCTTTTTACGACAGACTCCATTGCCGCACAATGAGCAGTTCTTC. Encoded protein: CASSFLRQTPLPHNEQFF.

This chain joins TRBV24-1 and TRBJ2-5; 11 nucleotides line up with TRBD2. The germline gives CDR1 KGHDR, CDR2 SFDVKD. With V trimmed by 2 bases and J by 5 bases, 12 bases remained unmatched. The CDR3 runs to 18 residues. Written as DNA, the CDR3 is TGTGCCACCAGTGATTCGGCCGATAGCGGGAGGGCCGGGGAGACCCAGTACTTC. Its translation is CATSDSADSGRAGETQYF.

The genes are TRBV9 and TRBJ1-2; 9 positions agree with TRBD1. CDR1 is SGDLS, CDR2 YYNGEE, per germline. This CDR3 comprises 13 residues. Unmatched junction bases numbered 3, after V lost 6 bases and J lost 3 bases. The CDR3 is CASTRTGDYGYTF. In DNA form, the CDR3 reads TGTGCCAGCACCCGGACAGGGGACTATGGCTACACCTTC.

The CDR3 nucleotides are TGCGCCAGCAGCCAAGATGGGGAGGGTAACACCGGGGAGCTGTTTTTT. Translated: CASSQDGEGNTGELFF. The chain combines TRBV4-3 with TRBJ2-2; 7 bases are shared with TRBD2. Looked up from germline, CDR1 is LGHNA and CDR2 is YSLEER. This CDR3 region has 16 residues. The junction had 3 bases not matched to a gene; V was cut back by 0 bases and J by 2 bases.